A selection of T cell receptor beta chains follows, all from one sample in a study of blood T cell repertoires in COVID-19. The table came from immunoSEQ multiplex PCR; TCRdb's copy has only in-frame clones and leaves some out. The table records tens of thousands of clones, 79% of them present only once. The sample taken for sequencing was peripheral blood. These receptor sequences come from a man aged 70 or older with acute or convalescent COVID-19. CDR3s include the opening cysteine and the closing phenylalanine or tryptophan. A D gene is named only where the DNA matches it firmly. Some rows mark clone size as missing; the rest say once, few, many or name a class of expanded clone.

>-|-|TRBV6-6|TRBJ1-5
TGTGCCAGCAGTTACGAAGGGGCTATGAATCAGCCCCAGCATTTT
CASSYEGAMNQPQHF
>-|-|TRBV6-5|TRBJ2-1
TGTGCCAGCAGTCCCCCGGTGCTAGCGTTACATGAGCAGTTCTTC
CASSPPVLALHEQFF
>-|-|TRBV5-1|TRBJ2-2
TGCGCCAGCTTTCTTTCCGTCGGGGAGCTGTTTTTT
CASFLSVGELFF
>TRBD1|-|TRBV28|TRBJ2-1
TGTGCCAGCAGTCCCTCCGGACAGGCCGCCTACAATGAGCAGTTCTTC
CASSPSGQAAYNEQFF
>TRBD1|few|TRBV10-3|TRBJ1-5
TGTGCCATCAGTGATCCATCGACAGGGGGAATGGGCAATCAGCCCCAGCATTTT
CAISDPSTGGMGNQPQHF
>-|-|TRBV5-1|TRBJ1-2
TGCGCCAGCAAAGGGGAGGGACCATTTGACTACACCTTC
CASKGEGPFDYTF
>-|few|TRBV24-1|TRBJ1-6
TGTGCCACCAGTGATTTCCTGCCAGGGCAAGGTTCGCAGTCCATTTCCAATTCACCCCTCCACTTT
CATSDFLPGQGSQSISNSPLHF
>-|-|TRBV7-9|TRBJ1-1
TGTGCCAGCAGCTTAATATCGGGGATGAACACTGAAGCTTTCTTT
CASSLISGMNTEAFF
>TRBD1|-|TRBV19|TRBJ1-5
TGTGCCAGTAGTATAGACCGGGGGACAGGGGGCAATCAGCCCCAGCATTTT
CASSIDRGTGGNQPQHF
>TRBD2|-|TRBV13|TRBJ2-1
TGTGCCAGCAGCCCCCCAGCGGGACGGCTGTTCTTC
CASSPPAGRLFF
>TRBD1|-|TRBV19|TRBJ1-5
TGTGCCAGTAGTCCGGACAGGGGGCATCAGCCCCAGCATTTT
CASSPDRGHQPQHF
>TRBD2|-|TRBV3-1/TRBV3-2|TRBJ2-2
TGTGCCAGCAGCCCAGGACTAGCGGACACCGGGGAGCTGTTTTTT
CASSPGLADTGELFF
>TRBD2|-|TRBV2|TRBJ2-7
TGTGCCAGCAGTTCTCGCAGGGAGGGCGAGCAGTACTTC
CASSSRREGEQYF
>-|-|TRBV3-1/TRBV3-2|TRBJ2-5
TGTGCCAGCAGCCAAGAGGCGGAGAGACAAGAGACCCAGTACTTC
CASSQEAERQETQYF
>TRBD1|once|TRBV28|TRBJ1-5
TGTGCCAGCAGCCCCGGGACAGGGGGCCGTAGGAAGCATTTT
CASSPGTGGRRKHF
>-|few|TRBV19|TRBJ2-1
TGTGCCAGTTCGCCTTTAGGACAGACGGACAATGAGCAGTTCTTC
CASSPLGQTDNEQFF
>TRBD1|few|TRBV25-1|TRBJ1-2
TGTGCCAGCAGTACACAGGGGGCGCGCTTCTACACCTTC
CASSTQGARFYTF
>TRBD1|-|TRBV5-1|TRBJ1-2
TGCGCCAGCAGCAACACAGGGGGCGTCTATGGCTACACCTTC
CASSNTGGVYGYTF
>-|-|TRBV4-1|TRBJ1-5
TGCGCCAGCAGCCAAGCGGAGAGGAGCCCCCAGCATTTT
CASSQAERSPQHF
>-|once|TRBV2|TRBJ2-5
TGTGCCAGCAGTACAATGCACCAAGAGACCCAGTACTTC
CASSTMHQETQYF
>TRBD1|-|TRBV28|TRBJ1-5
TGTGCCAGCAGTTCAGGTAGGGGGCACGAGGGACAGCCCCAGCATTTT
CASSSGRGHEGQPQHF
>-|-|TRBV11-3|TRBJ2-3
TGTGCCAGCAGCCTAGGGGGGGACACAGATACGCAGTATTTT
CASSLGGDTDTQYF
>TRBD2|-|TRBV28|TRBJ2-7
TGTGCCAGCAGTCCTGAGCGGGACCTTCACTACGAGCAGTACTTC
CASSPERDLHYEQYF
>-|few|TRBV29-1|TRBJ1-1
TGCAGCGTTGGTCGGCTCGCGACAGATAACACTGAAGCTTTCTTT
CSVGRLATDNTEAFF
>-|-|TRBV19|TRBJ2-1
TGTGCCAGTAGTATATCGACAGGTAGCTCCTACAATGAGCAGTTCTTC
CASSISTGSSYNEQFF
>TRBD1|-|TRBV7-8|TRBJ1-4
TGTGCCAGCAGCCCCAGGACAGGGGTGGCTAATGAAAAACTGTTTTTT
CASSPRTGVANEKLFF
>-|-|TRBV10-1|TRBJ1-2
TGCGCCAGCGCCCCCAGGGCTAACTATGGCTACACCTTC
CASAPRANYGYTF
>-|once|TRBV21-1|TRBJ2-1
TGTGCCAGCAGCAAAGAAGGGGAGGCAGGCGGCAATGAGCAGTTCTTC
CASSKEGEAGGNEQFF
>-|-|TRBV11-2|TRBJ1-6
TGTGCCAGCAGCCGAGACCCGGGTTTTAATTCACCCCTCCACTTT
CASSRDPGFNSPLHF
>TRBD1|-|TRBV7-9|TRBJ1-4
TGTGCCAGCAGCCCACAGGGGGCTAGAGAAAAACTGTTTTTT
CASSPQGAREKLFF
>TRBD1|-|TRBV5-4|TRBJ1-6
TGTGCCAGCAGCTTAGGACAGGGGGATTCACCCCTCCACTTT
CASSLGQGDSPLHF
>-|-|TRBV4-1|TRBJ2-5
TGCGCCAGCAGCCAAGACAGGTGGCGCATCCAAGAGACCCAGTACTTC
CASSQDRWRIQETQYF
>-|-|TRBV10-2|TRBJ2-3
TGCGCCAGCAAGGTAGTGATAGCGAACACAGATACGCAGTATTTT
CASKVVIANTDTQYF
>-|-|TRBV6-5|TRBJ2-3
TGTGCCAGCAGCATCGGGGATACGCAGTATTTT
CASSIGDTQYF
>-|-|TRBV4-1|TRBJ1-2
TGCGCCAGCAGCCAAGCAGGGCCAGCTAACTATGGCTACACCTTC
CASSQAGPANYGYTF
>-|-|TRBV28|TRBJ2-1
TGTGCCAGCATCGCGGGTACCTACAATGAGCAGTTCTTC
CASIAGTYNEQFF